This passage covers 9 T cell receptor beta chains from one sample sequenced in a study of CD8 T cells in Susac syndrome. cDNA came from roughly 0.53 to 1 ug RNA primed by random hexamers. TCRdb itself ran the immunoSEQ multiplex PCR reads through MiXCR, one entry per CDR3 protein. Of tens of thousands of distinct CDR3 sequences in the sample, roughly 93% are singletons; the top ten hold approximately 0.15%. The sequenced sample consisted of CD4+ T cells from PBMCs. These receptors all stem from a human donor with Susac syndrome.

The rearrangement uses TRBV6-2 or TRBV6-3 and TRBJ2-6; D unresolved. CDR3 length: 11 amino acids. Germline V CDR1 and CDR2: MNHEY, SVGEGT. V was pared by 10 bases and J by 2 bases, with 3 bases between. Here the CDR3 reads CAIAGANVLTF. As DNA, the CDR3 is TGTGCCATCGCTGGGGCCAACGTCCTGACTTTC.

V is TRBV10-1 and J is TRBJ2-7; unclear D gene. CDR1 WNHNN and CDR2 SYGVQD come from the germline V gene (reference sequence). V was shortened by 2 bases and J by 3 bases, with 8 bases between the two germline ends. This CDR3 has 13 residues. In DNA form, the CDR3 reads TGCGCCAGCAGTGAGAGGAAAAACTACGAGCAGTACTTC. Translated, it gives CASSERKNYEQYF.

The gene calls are TRBV18 and TRBJ1-1, with unresolved D. Trimming cost V 3 bases and J 8 bases, with 7 bases left between them. The CDR3 contains 11 residues. Germline V CDR1 and CDR2: KGHSH, LQKENI. The CDR3, as DNA: TGTGCCAGCTCACCCCTGGGCGAAGCTTTCTTT. This sequence encodes CASSPLGEAFF.

The chain has TRBV5-6 and TRBJ1-6; no definite D call. The CDR3 contains 14 residues. The germline gives CDR1 SGHDT, CDR2 YYEEEE. Trimming took 0 bases from V and 7 from J, leaving 8 bases between them. In DNA, the CDR3 is TGTGCCAGCAGCTTGGGGAGGGCAAATTCACCCCTCCACTTT. Its protein is CASSLGRANSPLHF.

The rearrangement uses TRBV2 and TRBJ2-7, with 7 bases aligning to TRBD1. Trimming at V came to 0 bases and at J to 0 bases, leaving 5 bases not matched to a gene. CDR3 length equals 16 residues. The V gene's germline CDR1 is SNHLY and CDR2 FYNNEI. CDR3 nucleotides: TGTGCCAGCAGTGAAGCGCTGACAGGGCGCTCCTACGAGCAGTACTTC. Its translation is CASSEALTGRSYEQYF.

The chain has TRBV6-6 and TRBJ1-2; D perhaps matches TRBD1 (6 bases). Germline-derived CDR1 and CDR2 are MNHNY and SVGAGI (reference sequence). The CDR3 spans 13 residues. Trimming stripped 7 bases from V and 3 bases from J, with 12 bases between. The CDR3 sequence: CASNHEGDYGYTF. The CDR3 nucleotides read TGTGCCAGCAACCACGAGGGGGACTATGGCTACACCTTC.

The chain recombines TRBV19 with TRBJ1-5; D remains ambiguous. The germline V gene encodes CDR1 LNHDA and CDR2 SQIVND (reference sequence). Trimming cost V 3 bases and J 1 base, with 4 bases left between them. The CDR3 totals 13 residues. CDR3 sequence reads: CASSMMSNQPQHF. The CDR3 bases are TGTGCCAGTAGTATGATGAGCAATCAGCCCCAGCATTTT.

This clonotype appeared a single time. This chain connects TRBV29-1 to TRBJ1-2; D call uncertain. V lost 5 bases and J 11 bases, leaving 18 bases between the germline ends. CDR3 length: 12 amino acids. Germline CDR1 reads SQVTM; CDR2 reads ANQGSEA. The DNA of the CDR3 is TGCAGCGTTAAAGCGCAGAGGAGGAGTTACACCTTC. Translation gives CSVKAQRRSYTF.

V gene TRBV7-9 combines with J gene TRBJ1-2; 9 nucleotides agree with TRBD1. The CDR3 is made up of 13 amino acids. With V trimmed by 4 bases and J by 7 bases, 4 bases remained unmatched. Per germline, CDR1 SEHNR and CDR2 FQNEAQ (reference sequence). CDR3 DNA: TGTGCCAGCAGCTCACAGGGGGCGCTTGGCTACACCTTC. Protein sequence: CASSSQGALGYTF.